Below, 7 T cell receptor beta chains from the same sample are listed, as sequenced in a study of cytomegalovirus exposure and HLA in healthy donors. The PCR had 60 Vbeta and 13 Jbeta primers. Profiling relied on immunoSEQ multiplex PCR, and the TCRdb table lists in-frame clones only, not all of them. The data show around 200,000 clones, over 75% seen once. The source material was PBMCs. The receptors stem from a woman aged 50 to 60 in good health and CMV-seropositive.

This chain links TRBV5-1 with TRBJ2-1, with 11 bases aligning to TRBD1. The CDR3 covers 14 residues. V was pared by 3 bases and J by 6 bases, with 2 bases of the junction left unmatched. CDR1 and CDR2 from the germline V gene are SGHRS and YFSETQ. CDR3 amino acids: CASSYGTGGNEQFF. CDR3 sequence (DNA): TGCGCCAGCAGCTACGGGACAGGGGGCAATGAGCAGTTCTTC.

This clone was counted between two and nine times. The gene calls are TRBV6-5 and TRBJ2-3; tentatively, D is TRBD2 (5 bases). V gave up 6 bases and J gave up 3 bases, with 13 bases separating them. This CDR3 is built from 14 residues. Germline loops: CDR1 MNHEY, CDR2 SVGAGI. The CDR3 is CASRTSLVTDTQYF. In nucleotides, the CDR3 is TGTGCCAGCAGAACTTCACTAGTTACAGATACGCAGTATTTT.

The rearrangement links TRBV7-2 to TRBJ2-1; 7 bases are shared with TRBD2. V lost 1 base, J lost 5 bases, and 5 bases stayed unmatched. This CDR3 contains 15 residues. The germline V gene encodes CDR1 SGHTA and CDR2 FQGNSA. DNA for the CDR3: TGTGCCAGCAGCTTAGGTGGGGGGGTGGACAATGAGCAGTTCTTC. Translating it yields CASSLGGGVDNEQFF.

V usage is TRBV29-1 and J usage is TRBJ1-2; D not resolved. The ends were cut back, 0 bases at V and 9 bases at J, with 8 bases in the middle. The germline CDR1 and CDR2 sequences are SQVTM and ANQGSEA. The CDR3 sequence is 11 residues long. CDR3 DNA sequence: TGCAGCGTTGAAGAGGAGGGTCGCTACACCTTC. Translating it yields CSVEEEGRYTF.

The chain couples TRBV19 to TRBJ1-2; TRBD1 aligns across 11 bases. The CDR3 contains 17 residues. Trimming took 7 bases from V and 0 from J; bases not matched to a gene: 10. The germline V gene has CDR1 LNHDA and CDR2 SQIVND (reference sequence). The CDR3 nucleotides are TGTGCCAGTAACCAACGGGACAGGGGGACGACTAACTATGGCTACACCTTC. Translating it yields CASNQRDRGTTNYGYTF.

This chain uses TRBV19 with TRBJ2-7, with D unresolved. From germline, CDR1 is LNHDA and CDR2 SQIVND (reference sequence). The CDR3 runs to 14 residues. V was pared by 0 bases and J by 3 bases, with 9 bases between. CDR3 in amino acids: CASSIDPGSYEQYF. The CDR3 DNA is TGTGCCAGTAGTATAGATCCAGGAAGCTACGAGCAGTACTTC.

The CDR3 spells CASSSRVGTEAFF. CDR3 nucleotide sequence: TGTGCCAGCAGCTCCAGGGTGGGCACTGAAGCTTTCTTT. The chain has TRBV7-8 and TRBJ1-1, with D possibly matching TRBD1 (5 bases). The CDR3 extends over 13 amino acids. Trimming took 4 bases from V and 4 from J, leaving 10 bases between them. Germline CDR1 and CDR2: SGHVS and FQNEAQ.